This TCR beta chain came from a study of T cell clonotyping in hematopoietic cell transplantation. This clone showed up just once. Germline CDR1 MDHEN, CDR2 SYDVKM. The CDR3 runs 16 residues. Trimming left V 5 bases short and J 2 bases short, with 16 bases between. Assay used: immunoSEQ multiplex PCR; TCRdb lists only in-frame clones, some missing. This table holds 60,000 to 75,000 clones, around 94% found once. This sequence originates from a man aged 50 to 60 in good health. Some clones in this sample may be carry-over from other donors' samples. Sequencing input: peripheral blood mononuclear cells. The chain links TRBV28 to TRBJ1-5; D not resolved. The CDR3 sequence: CASSPQPPGGNQPQHF. The DNA for the CDR3 is TGTGCCAGCAGTCCTCAACCCCCTGGGGGCAATCAGCCCCAGCATTTT.